Here is one TCR beta chain with its context. Trimming cost V 5 bases and J 5 bases; bases outside gene matches: 13. CDR1 and CDR2 (germline): SGHRS, YFSETQ. This CDR3 contains 17 residues. Data came from immunoSEQ multiplex PCR; TCRdb stores just in-frame clones and leaves some out. The repertoire includes some 240,000 clones, approximately 83% of them detected once, and more than 8% sits in the top ten. This specimen comes from a study of blood T cell repertoires in COVID-19. Study details: Researchers got acute and convalescent COVID-19 samples from the United States, Italy and Spain. PBMCs, B-cell-depleted T cells, or T cells were the source of the cDNA or gDNA that made up the material.

The rearrangement joins TRBV5-1 to TRBJ1-6; 7 nucleotides line up with TRBD1. The sample taken for sequencing was peripheral blood. The receptor was isolated from a woman of 80 years or more with acute or convalescent COVID-19. The CDR3 DNA reads TGCGCCAGCAGGATCCAGACAGGGAGGTCCAATAATTCACCCCTCCACTTT. Amino acids: CASRIQTGRSNNSPLHF.